A selection of T cell receptor beta chains follows, all from one sample in a study of response to subunit inactivated influenza vaccine. MiXCR, run by TCRdb on the RT-PCR reads, gives a single entry per CDR3 protein. The repertoire holds 150,000 or so distinct CDR3 sequences, with under 13% as singletons. Material: non-naive T cells sorted from PBMCs, obtained roughly 47 days after vaccination. These receptors all stem from a man in his fifties who received an inactivated influenza vaccine. Both conserved end residues are part of each CDR3. A D gene is named only where the DNA matches it firmly. Clone size is given for some rows only: seen once, a few or many times, or a class if the clone is expanded.

clone_size j_call d_call v_call cdr3_nt cdr3_aa
NA TRBJ1-2 NA TRBV18 TGTGCCAGCTCACCACGGCAGGGACCACCCTATGGCTACACCTTC CASSPRQGPPYGYTF
many TRBJ2-2 NA TRBV10-3 TGTGCCATCAGTTACGGGACGGCGAACACCGGGGAGCTGTTTTTT CAISYGTANTGELFF
NA TRBJ1-5 NA TRBV27 TGTGCCAGCAGCACAAGGACGGGGAATCAGCCCCAGCATTTT CASSTRTGNQPQHF
many TRBJ2-3 TRBD2 TRBV25-1 TGTGCCAGCAGTGAGCTAGCGGCCGACACAGATACGCAGTATTTT CASSELAADTDTQYF
NA TRBJ1-2 NA TRBV6-1 TGTGCCAGCAGTGAACATTCCGGGACGGTAAAGATGGGCTACACCTTC CASSEHSGTVKMGYTF
NA TRBJ2-7 NA TRBV3-1 TGTGCCAGCAGCCACACGCAGGCTGGAGAGCAGTACTTC CASSHTQAGEQYF
many TRBJ1-5 NA TRBV15 TGTGCCACCAGCAGAGAGGCTGATCAGCCCCAGCATTTT CATSREADQPQHF
NA TRBJ2-7 TRBD1 TRBV6-1 TGTGCCAGCAGTCGACAGGGAATTATGTACGAGCAGTACTTC CASSRQGIMYEQYF
few TRBJ2-3 NA TRBV29-1 TGCAGCTCATATAGGGCGGATACGCAGTATTTT CSSYRADTQYF
many TRBJ1-1 TRBD1 TRBV20-1 TGCAGTGCTAGAGTGGACAGGGGGGGGACTGAAGCTTTCTTT CSARVDRGGTEAFF
NA TRBJ2-5 TRBD1 TRBV20-1 TGCAGTGCTAGGGCCGGGACAGAAACAAGACCCCAGTACTTC CSARAGTETRPQYF
few TRBJ1-2 NA TRBV3-1 TGTGCCAGCAGCTCCAGGACCCGATATGGCTACACCTTC CASSSRTRYGYTF
NA TRBJ1-3 NA TRBV15 TGTGCCACCAGCAGAGTACACCAGACAGCCTCTGGAAACACCATATATTTT CATSRVHQTASGNTIYF
NA TRBJ2-7 TRBD1 TRBV4-3 TGCGCCAGCAGCCAAGCTTGGCAGGGGGCTTACGAGCAGTACTTC CASSQAWQGAYEQYF
many TRBJ2-5 NA TRBV20-1 TGCAGTGCCCCCATCGCAAGCGAACAAGAGACCCAGTACTTC CSAPIASEQETQYF
NA TRBJ2-1 TRBD2 TRBV10-2 TGCGCCAGCAGTGATCACGGGGGGGCGCAGAATGAGCAGTTCTTC CASSDHGGAQNEQFF
many TRBJ2-1 NA TRBV7-2 TGTGCCAGCAGCTTAGGGACCTCAGGTGAGCAGTTCTTC CASSLGTSGEQFF
few TRBJ1-2 TRBD1 TRBV28 TGTGCCATCCGACGACAGGGGGCACAGAACTATGGCTACACCTTC CAIRRQGAQNYGYTF
many TRBJ2-2 NA TRBV4-2 TGTGCCAGCAGCCAAGCGTTCGGAGTTAACACCGGGGAGCTGTTTTTT CASSQAFGVNTGELFF
many TRBJ2-7 NA TRBV5-1 TGCGCCAGCAGCTTGTCCCTCAGATCCTACGAGCAGTACTTC CASSLSLRSYEQYF
few TRBJ1-5 TRBD1 TRBV27 TGTGCCAGCAGTTTCGACAGGGTAAGGAACAATCAGCCCCAGCATTTT CASSFDRVRNNQPQHF
few TRBJ2-4 NA TRBV25-1 TGTGCCAGCAGTCCCCGGGGGCGTGGAAACATTCAGTACTTC CASSPRGRGNIQYF
many TRBJ2-1 NA TRBV18 TGTGCCAGCTCACCACCCGGCTGGGAGGGGACAAATGAGCAGTTCTTC CASSPPGWEGTNEQFF
NA TRBJ1-6 NA TRBV6-1 TGTGCCAGCAGTGAATTATACGTTGGGGTAAAGGTTAATTCACCCCTCCACTTT CASSELYVGVKVNSPLHF
many TRBJ1-2 NA TRBV6-2/TRBV6-3 TGTGCCAGCGGGCAGTCCAACTATGGCTACACCTTC CASGQSNYGYTF
NA TRBJ2-7 NA TRBV20-1 TGCAGTGCTAGAGCGGGACACCGGCTGAACGAGCAGTACTTC CSARAGHRLNEQYF
few TRBJ2-1 NA TRBV30 TGTGCCTGGAATCCGGCTAGGCTTTACAATGAGCAGTTCTTC CAWNPARLYNEQFF
many TRBJ1-2 NA TRBV24-1 TGTGCCACCTACAGCATTTCCGATGGCTACACCTTC CATYSISDGYTF
many TRBJ2-7 TRBD1 TRBV27 TGTGCCAGCAGTTTACACCCCGGGACAGGGACCGAGCAGTACTTC CASSLHPGTGTEQYF